The rows below give T cell receptor beta chains drawn from one sample of a study of cytomegalovirus exposure and HLA in healthy donors. Assay used: immunoSEQ multiplex PCR; TCRdb lists only in-frame clones, some missing. The sample has about 150,000 clones, 70% to 90% seen once. Sequencing was carried out using PBMCs. Every receptor here comes from a woman under 30 in good health and CMV-seropositive. Each CDR3 is given with its conserved first and last residue. A D gene is named only where the DNA matches it firmly. A row's size may be missing; if present it is once, few, many or a size class.

-	TRBV19	-	TRBJ2-1	TGTGCCAGTAGTAGCGGGATCGTTCACTACAATGAGCAGTTCTTC	CASSSGIVHYNEQFF
TRBD2	TRBV9	-	TRBJ2-3	TGTGCCAGCAGCGTACACCGGGCGGGAGGAAAGGGAGATACGCAGTATTTT	CASSVHRAGGKGDTQYF
-	TRBV2	few	TRBJ2-7	TGTGCCAGCAGAGACCTACAGGGCCCGGAGGAGCAGTACTTC	CASRDLQGPEEQYF
TRBD2	TRBV28	-	TRBJ2-7	TGTGCCAGCAGTTCTATTAGCGGGAGTGTTTACGAGCAGTACTTC	CASSSISGSVYEQYF
TRBD1	TRBV28	-	TRBJ1-5	TGTGCCAGCCGGGACAGGGGCAATCAGCCCCAGCATTTT	CASRDRGNQPQHF
TRBD2	TRBV2	-	TRBJ2-5	TGCGCCTGCGGGAGGGACCAAGAGACCCAGTACTTC	CACGRDQETQYF
-	TRBV19	once	TRBJ2-3	TGTGCCACCTCCACAGGGAAATGGGCAGATACGCAGTATTTT	CATSTGKWADTQYF
TRBD2	TRBV2	-	TRBJ2-7	TGTGCCAGCAGTGAAGCGCGGGAGGGGGCTAGCGGGAGATTGGCCGCCTACGAGCAGTACTTC	CASSEAREGASGRLAAYEQYF
TRBD2	TRBV14	-	TRBJ2-3	TGTGCCAGCAGCTACCTTCAAAGCGGGAGCGCTACGCAGTATTTT	CASSYLQSGSATQYF
-	TRBV19	many	TRBJ2-7	TGTGCCAGTAGTATTAGGCTAGGCGAGCAGTACTTC	CASSIRLGEQYF
TRBD1	TRBV7-3	once	TRBJ2-1	TGTGCCAGCAGCTCCAAAGGGGGCCCAGGTGAGCAGTTCTTC	CASSSKGGPGEQFF
TRBD1	TRBV19	-	TRBJ1-5	TGTGCCAGTAGTGCCGGACAGGGGAAGGTTCAGCCCCAGCATTTT	CASSAGQGKVQPQHF
-	TRBV18	-	TRBJ1-1	TGTGCCAGCTCACCACCATCGGGGGAGGGCACTGAAGCTTTCTTT	CASSPPSGEGTEAFF
TRBD2	TRBV10-1	-	TRBJ2-1	TGCGCCAGCAGTGAGACTAGCGGGATGGACAATGAGCAGTTCTTC	CASSETSGMDNEQFF